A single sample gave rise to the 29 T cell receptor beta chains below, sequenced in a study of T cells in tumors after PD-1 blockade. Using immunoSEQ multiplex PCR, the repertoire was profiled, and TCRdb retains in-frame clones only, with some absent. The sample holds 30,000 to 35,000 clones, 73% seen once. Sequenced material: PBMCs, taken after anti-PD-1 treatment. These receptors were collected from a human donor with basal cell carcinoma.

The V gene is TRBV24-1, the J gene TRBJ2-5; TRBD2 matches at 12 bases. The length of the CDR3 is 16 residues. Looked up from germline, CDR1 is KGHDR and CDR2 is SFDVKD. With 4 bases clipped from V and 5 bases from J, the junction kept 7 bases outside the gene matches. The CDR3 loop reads CATSDASGGVRETQYF. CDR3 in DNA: TGTGCCACCAGTGACGCTAGCGGGGGGGTTCGGGAGACCCAGTACTTC.

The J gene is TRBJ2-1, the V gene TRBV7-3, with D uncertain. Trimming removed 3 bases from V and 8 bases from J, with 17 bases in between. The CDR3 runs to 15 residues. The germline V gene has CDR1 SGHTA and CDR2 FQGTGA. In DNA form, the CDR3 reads TGTGCCAGCAGCTTTCCTCGCGGACCCGACGATGAGCAGTTCTTC. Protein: CASSFPRGPDDEQFF.

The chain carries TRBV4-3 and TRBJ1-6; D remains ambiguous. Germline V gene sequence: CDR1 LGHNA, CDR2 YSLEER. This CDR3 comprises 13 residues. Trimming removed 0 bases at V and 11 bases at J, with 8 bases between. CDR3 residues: CASSQDNTAPLHF. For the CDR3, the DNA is TGCGCCAGCAGCCAAGATAACACAGCACCCCTCCACTTT.

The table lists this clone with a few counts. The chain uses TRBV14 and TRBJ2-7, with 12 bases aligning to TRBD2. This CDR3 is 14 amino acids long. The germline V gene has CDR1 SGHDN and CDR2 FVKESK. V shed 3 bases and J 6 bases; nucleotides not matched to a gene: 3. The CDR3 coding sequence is TGTGCCAGCAGCCACCTGACTAGCGGGGGCGAGCAGTACTTC. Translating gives CASSHLTSGGEQYF.

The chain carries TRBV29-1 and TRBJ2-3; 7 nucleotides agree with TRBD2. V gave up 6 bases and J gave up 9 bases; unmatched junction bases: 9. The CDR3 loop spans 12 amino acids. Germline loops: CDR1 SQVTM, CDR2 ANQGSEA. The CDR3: CSVPPIGGTQYF. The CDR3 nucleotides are TGCAGCGTGCCCCCGATCGGGGGGACGCAGTATTTT.

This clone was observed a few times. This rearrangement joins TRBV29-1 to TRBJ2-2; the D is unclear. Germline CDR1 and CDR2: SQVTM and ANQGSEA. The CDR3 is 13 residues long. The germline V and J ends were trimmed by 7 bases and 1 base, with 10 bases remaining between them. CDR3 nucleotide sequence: TGCAGCGCCTCATTTATGAACACCGGGGAGCTGTTTTTT. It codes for CSASFMNTGELFF.

CDR3 region: CASRDRGRSETQYF. In DNA form, the CDR3 reads TGTGCCAGTAGGGACAGGGGGCGATCGGAGACCCAGTACTTC. V and J are TRBV19 and TRBJ2-5; 11 nucleotides match TRBD1. The V segment lost 6 bases and the J segment 5 bases; nucleotides outside the gene matches: 5. Germline CDR1 is LNHDA and CDR2 is SQIVND (reference sequence). This CDR3 is built from 14 residues.

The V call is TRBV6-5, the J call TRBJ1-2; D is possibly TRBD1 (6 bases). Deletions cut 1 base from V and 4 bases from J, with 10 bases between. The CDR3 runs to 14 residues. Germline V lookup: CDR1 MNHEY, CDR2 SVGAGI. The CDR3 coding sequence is TGTGCCAGCAGTTACTTTTCCAGGGGCTATGGCTACACCTTC. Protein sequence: CASSYFSRGYGYTF.

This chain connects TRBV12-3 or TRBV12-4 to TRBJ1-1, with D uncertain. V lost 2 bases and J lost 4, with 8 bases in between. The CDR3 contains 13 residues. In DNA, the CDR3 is TGTGCCAGCAGTTTAACGGTTCGCACTGAAGCTTTCTTT. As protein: CASSLTVRTEAFF.

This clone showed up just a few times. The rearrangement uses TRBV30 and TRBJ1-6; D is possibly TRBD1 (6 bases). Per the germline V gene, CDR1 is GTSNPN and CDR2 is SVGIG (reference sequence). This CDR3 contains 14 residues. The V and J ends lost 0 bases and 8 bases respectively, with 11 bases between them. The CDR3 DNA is TGTGCCTGGAGTGTTGGGGGCTCAGATTCACCCCTCCACTTT. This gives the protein CAWSVGGSDSPLHF.

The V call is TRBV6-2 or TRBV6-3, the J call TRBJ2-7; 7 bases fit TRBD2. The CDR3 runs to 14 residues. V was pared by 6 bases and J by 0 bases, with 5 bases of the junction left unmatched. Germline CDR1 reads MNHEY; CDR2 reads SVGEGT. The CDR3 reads CASSRLAVSYEQYF. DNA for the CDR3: TGTGCCAGCAGCCGACTAGCCGTCTCCTACGAGCAGTACTTC.

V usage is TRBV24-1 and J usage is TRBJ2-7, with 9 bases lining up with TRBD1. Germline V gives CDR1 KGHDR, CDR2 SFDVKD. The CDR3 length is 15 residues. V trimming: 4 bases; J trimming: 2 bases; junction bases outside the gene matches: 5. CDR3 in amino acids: CATSDATGGTYEQYF. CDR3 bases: TGTGCCACCAGTGACGCGACAGGGGGGACCTACGAGCAGTACTTC.

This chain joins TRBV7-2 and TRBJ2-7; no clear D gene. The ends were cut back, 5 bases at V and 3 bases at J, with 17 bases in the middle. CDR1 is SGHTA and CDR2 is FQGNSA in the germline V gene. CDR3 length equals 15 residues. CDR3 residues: CASSPSRQTYYEQYF. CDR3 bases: TGTGCCAGCAGCCCCTCCCGCCAGACCTACTACGAGCAGTACTTC.

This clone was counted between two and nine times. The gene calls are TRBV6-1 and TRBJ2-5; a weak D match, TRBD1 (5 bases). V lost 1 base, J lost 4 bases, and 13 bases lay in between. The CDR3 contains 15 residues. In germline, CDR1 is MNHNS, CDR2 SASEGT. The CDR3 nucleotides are TGTGCCAGCAGTGAAGGGGCAGGGCAGGGAGAGACCCAGTACTTC. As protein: CASSEGAGQGETQYF.

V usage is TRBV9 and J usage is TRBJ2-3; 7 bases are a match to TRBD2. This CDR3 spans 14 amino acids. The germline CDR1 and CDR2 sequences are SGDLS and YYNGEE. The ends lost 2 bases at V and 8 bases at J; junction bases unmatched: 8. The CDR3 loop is CASSVSGERGTQYF. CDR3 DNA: TGTGCCAGCAGCGTGTCCGGGGAGCGGGGTACGCAGTATTTT.

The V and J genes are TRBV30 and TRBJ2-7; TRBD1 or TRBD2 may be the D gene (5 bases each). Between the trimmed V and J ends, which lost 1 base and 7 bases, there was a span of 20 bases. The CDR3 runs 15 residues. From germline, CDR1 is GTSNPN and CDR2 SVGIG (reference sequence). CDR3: CAWSEGLPGPGEQYF. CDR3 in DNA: TGTGCCTGGAGTGAGGGGCTCCCGGGCCCGGGGGAGCAGTACTTC.

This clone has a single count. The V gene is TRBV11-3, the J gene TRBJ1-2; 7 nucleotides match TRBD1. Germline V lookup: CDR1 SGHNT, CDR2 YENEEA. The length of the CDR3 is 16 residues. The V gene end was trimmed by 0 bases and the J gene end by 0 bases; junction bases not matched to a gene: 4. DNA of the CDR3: TGTGCCAGCAGCTTAGAAGGCAGGGGGTCTAACTATGGCTACACCTTC. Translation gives CASSLEGRGSNYGYTF.

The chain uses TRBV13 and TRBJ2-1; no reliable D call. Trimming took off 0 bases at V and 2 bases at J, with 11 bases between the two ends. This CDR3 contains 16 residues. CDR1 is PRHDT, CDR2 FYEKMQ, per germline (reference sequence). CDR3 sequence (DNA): TGTGCCAGCAGCTTAGGCCTCGGGCTAGCCTACAATGAGCAGTTCTTC. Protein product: CASSLGLGLAYNEQFF.

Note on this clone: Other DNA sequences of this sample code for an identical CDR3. The chain's CDR3 is CASSPKPDSGNTIYF. The CDR3 DNA sequence: TGTGCCAGCAGCCCCAAACCTGACTCTGGAAACACCATATATTTT. The V and J genes are TRBV7-9 and TRBJ1-3, with D unresolved. The CDR3 is 15 residues long. V dropped 5 bases and J dropped 0 bases, with 11 bases sitting between them. Germline loops: CDR1 SEHNR, CDR2 FQNEAQ (reference sequence).

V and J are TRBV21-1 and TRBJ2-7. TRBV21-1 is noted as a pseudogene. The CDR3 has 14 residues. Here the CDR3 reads CASSPSGFSYEQYF. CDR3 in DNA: TGTGCCAGCAGCCCCTCGGGCTTCTCCTACGAGCAGTACTTC.

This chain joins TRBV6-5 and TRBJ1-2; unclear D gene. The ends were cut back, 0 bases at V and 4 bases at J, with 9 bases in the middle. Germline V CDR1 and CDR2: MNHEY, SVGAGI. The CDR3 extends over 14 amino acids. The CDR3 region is CASSYSIGPYGYTF. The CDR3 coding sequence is TGTGCCAGCAGTTACTCGATTGGGCCCTATGGCTACACCTTC.

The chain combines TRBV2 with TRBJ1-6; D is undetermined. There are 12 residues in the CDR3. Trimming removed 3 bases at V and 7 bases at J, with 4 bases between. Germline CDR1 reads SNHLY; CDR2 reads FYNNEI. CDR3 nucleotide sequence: TGTGCCAGCAGTGATACCAATTCACCCCTCCACTTT. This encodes CASSDTNSPLHF.

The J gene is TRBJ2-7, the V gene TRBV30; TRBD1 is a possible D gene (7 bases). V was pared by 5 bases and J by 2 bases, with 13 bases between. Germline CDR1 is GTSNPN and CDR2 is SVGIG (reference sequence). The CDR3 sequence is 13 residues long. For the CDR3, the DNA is TGTGCCTGGGCAGGGGGGAGAACCTACGAGCAGTACTTC. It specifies CAWAGGRTYEQYF. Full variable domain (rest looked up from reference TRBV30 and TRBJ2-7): SQTIHQWPATLVQPVGSPLSLECTVEGTSNPNLYWYRQAAGRGLQLLFYSVGIGQISSEVPQNLSASRPQDRQFILSSKKLLLSDSGFYLCAWAGGRTYEQYFGPGTRLTVT.

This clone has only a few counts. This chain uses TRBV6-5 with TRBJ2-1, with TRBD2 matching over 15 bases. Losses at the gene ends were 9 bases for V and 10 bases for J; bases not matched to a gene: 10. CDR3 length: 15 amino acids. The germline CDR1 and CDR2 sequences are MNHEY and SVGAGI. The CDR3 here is CASTRTSGGAWEQFF. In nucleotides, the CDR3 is TGTGCCAGTACTCGGACTAGCGGGGGGGCTTGGGAGCAGTTCTTC.

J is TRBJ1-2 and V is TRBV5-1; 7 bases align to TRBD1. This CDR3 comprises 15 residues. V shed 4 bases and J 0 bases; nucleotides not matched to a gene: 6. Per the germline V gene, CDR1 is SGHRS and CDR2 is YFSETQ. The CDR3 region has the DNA TGCGCCAGCAGCCCTGGGGACAGCCCTAACTATGGCTACACCTTC. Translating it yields CASSPGDSPNYGYTF.

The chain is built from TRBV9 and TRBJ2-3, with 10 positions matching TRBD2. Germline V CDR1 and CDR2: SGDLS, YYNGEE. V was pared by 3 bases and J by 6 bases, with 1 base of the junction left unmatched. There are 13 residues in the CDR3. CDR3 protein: CASSEGLADTQYF. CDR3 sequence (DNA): TGTGCCAGCAGCGAGGGACTAGCGGATACGCAGTATTTT. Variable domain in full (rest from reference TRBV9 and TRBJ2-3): DSGVTQTPKHLITATGQRVTLRCSPRSGDLSVYWYQQSLDQGLQFLIQYYNGEERAKGNILERFSAQQFPDLHSELNLSSLELGDSALYFCASSEGLADTQYFGPGTRLTVL.

DNA of the CDR3: TGTGCCAGCAATTCGAACTGGGGCACTGAAGCTTTCTTT. Amino acids: CASNSNWGTEAFF. The gene calls are TRBV12-3 or TRBV12-4 and TRBJ1-1, with D unresolved. V shed 7 bases and J shed 4 bases, with 13 bases lying between them. CDR3 length equals 13 residues.

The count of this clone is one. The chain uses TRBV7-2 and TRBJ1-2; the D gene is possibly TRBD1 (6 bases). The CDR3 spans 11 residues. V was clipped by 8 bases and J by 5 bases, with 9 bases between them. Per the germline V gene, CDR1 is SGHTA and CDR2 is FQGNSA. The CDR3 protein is CASLQGYGYTF. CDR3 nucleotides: TGTGCCAGCCTACAGGGTTATGGCTACACCTTC.

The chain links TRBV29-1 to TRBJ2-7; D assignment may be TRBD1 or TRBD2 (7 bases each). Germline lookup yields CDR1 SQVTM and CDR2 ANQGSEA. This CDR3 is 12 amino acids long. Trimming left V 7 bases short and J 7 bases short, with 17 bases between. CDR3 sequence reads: CSAIQGTKEQYF. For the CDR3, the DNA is TGCAGCGCCATACAGGGGACTAAGGAGCAGTACTTC.